Listed below are T cell receptor beta chains from one sample, sequenced in a study of shared clonotypes between healthy human individuals. Clones were sequenced by immunoSEQ multiplex PCR, and TCRdb holds only the in-frame ones, with some missing. The sample records under 750,000 clones, approximately 77% being singletons. Sequencing input: memory CD4+ T cells sorted from blood. These receptors originate from a woman aged 30 to 39 in good health. CDR3s include the opening cysteine and the closing phenylalanine or tryptophan. A D gene is named only where the DNA matches it firmly. The size field is filled for only some rows; it gives once, few, many or a size class.

V gene	clone size	D gene	J gene	CDR3 DNA	CDR3 protein
TRBV5-1	NA	NA	TRBJ1-1	TGCGCCAGCAGCTTGGCCGTCAGGGGGAACACTGAAGCTTTCTTT	CASSLAVRGNTEAFF
TRBV30	few	NA	TRBJ1-4	TGTGCCTGGAGTTGGGGACCGGCGGCTGAAAAACTGTTTTTT	CAWSWGPAAEKLFF
TRBV14	NA	NA	TRBJ2-1	TGTGCCAGCAGCGAATGGGGAGGCGGTTACAATGAGCAGTTCTTC	CASSEWGGGYNEQFF
TRBV11-3	NA	NA	TRBJ2-7	TGTGCCAGCAGCCGAGGTTTGATTCGGGCAGGAGGCGAGCAGTACTTC	CASSRGLIRAGGEQYF
TRBV5-1	NA	TRBD1	TRBJ1-2	TGCGCCAGTTCCTTGGGACAGGAGTATGGCTACACCTTC	CASSLGQEYGYTF
TRBV29-1	NA	NA	TRBJ1-4	TGCAGCGTTTCAGTCCCGGAGGCAACTAATGAAAAACTGTTTTTT	CSVSVPEATNEKLFF
TRBV10-3	NA	TRBD1	TRBJ2-1	TGTGCCATCAGTGAACAGGGGTACAATGAGCAGTTCTTC	CAISEQGYNEQFF
TRBV19	once	NA	TRBJ2-2	TGTGCCAGTGATAAAGGGTACGGGGAGCTGTTTTTT	CASDKGYGELFF
TRBV5-1	NA	TRBD1	TRBJ2-7	TGCGCCAGCAGCACCTCCACAGGGGGTAACGAGCAGTACTTC	CASSTSTGGNEQYF
TRBV6-1	NA	TRBD2	TRBJ2-1	TGTGCCAGCAGTGTTGCTAGCGGGAGCTTTAGCGATGAGCAGTTCTTC	CASSVASGSFSDEQFF
TRBV28	NA	NA	TRBJ2-7	TGTGCCAGCAGTTTGGAGGGGTTGCCCTACGAGCAGTACTTC	CASSLEGLPYEQYF
TRBV28	NA	NA	TRBJ1-5	TGTGCCAGCAGCCTCAATCAGCCCCAGCATTTT	CASSLNQPQHF
TRBV2	many	TRBD1	TRBJ1-5	TGTGCCAGCAGTGCAGAACAGGGGACCCAGCCCCAGCATTTT	CASSAEQGTQPQHF
TRBV27	NA	NA	TRBJ1-5	TGTGCCAGCAGTTCCACCTTTCGAGGACGGTTTAATCAGCCCCAGCATTTT	CASSSTFRGRFNQPQHF
TRBV7-3	few	TRBD2	TRBJ2-1	TGTGCCAGCAGCTTAGTCCCACTAGCGGGGACGTCCTACAATGAGCAGTTCTTC	CASSLVPLAGTSYNEQFF
TRBV28	many	TRBD2	TRBJ2-7	TGTGCCAGCAGCCTCCCGGGACTAGCGGGAGATGAGCAGTACTTC	CASSLPGLAGDEQYF
TRBV20-1	NA	NA	TRBJ2-5	TGCAGTGCCAGTGGGCCGGGCCGGTACTTC	CSASGPGRYF
TRBV28	NA	TRBD2	TRBJ2-2	TGTGCCAGCAGCCACGACCTAGCGGGAGAACTCACCGGGGAGCTGTTTTTT	CASSHDLAGELTGELFF
TRBV28	NA	TRBD1	TRBJ2-7	TGTGCCAGCAGTCTACAACCGGGACAGGGAGCCCACGAGCAGTACTTC	CASSLQPGQGAHEQYF
TRBV5-1	NA	NA	TRBJ2-5	TGCGCCAGCAGCTTGGGGTCAAGCCAAGAGACCCAGTACTTC	CASSLGSSQETQYF
TRBV14	NA	NA	TRBJ2-7	TGTGCCAGCAGCCGGATGGGCTACGAGCAGTACTTC	CASSRMGYEQYF
TRBV5-1	NA	TRBD1	TRBJ2-7	TGCGCCAGCAGCTTTGACAGGGCTTCGTACGAGCAGTACTTC	CASSFDRASYEQYF
TRBV28	NA	NA	TRBJ2-7	TGTGCCAGCAGCCCGGGGACTGGGGTATCCTACGAGCAGTACTTC	CASSPGTGVSYEQYF
TRBV18	NA	TRBD2	TRBJ2-1	TGTGCCAGCTCACCACCAAGCGGGAGTTGGAATGAGCAGTTCTTC	CASSPPSGSWNEQFF
TRBV4-1	NA	TRBD2	TRBJ2-7	TGCGCCAGCAGCCAAGGGGTAGCGGGACCTTCCTACGAGCAGTACTTC	CASSQGVAGPSYEQYF
TRBV7-3	NA	TRBD1	TRBJ2-7	TGTGCCAGCAGCTTGGACAGGGGCCACGAGCAGTACTTC	CASSLDRGHEQYF
TRBV18	few	NA	TRBJ1-1	TGTGCCAGCTCACCACAGGGGAACACTGAAGCTTTCTTT	CASSPQGNTEAFF
TRBV7-9	NA	TRBD2	TRBJ2-1	TGTGCCAGCAGCTTTAGGGCGGGAGATCTCAATGAGCAGTTCTTC	CASSFRAGDLNEQFF
TRBV27	NA	NA	TRBJ1-1	TGTGCCAGCAGTTTATCGCAAGAGCGGACTGAAGCTTTCTTT	CASSLSQERTEAFF
TRBV19	once	NA	TRBJ2-6	TGTGCCAGTAGTATAGAACGGAGTACCAGCTCTGGGGCCAACGTCCTGACTTTC	CASSIERSTSSGANVLTF
TRBV7-9	NA	TRBD1	TRBJ2-2	TGTGCCAGCAGCTCCCGGGACAGGGGGCACACCGGGGAGCTGTTTTTT	CASSSRDRGHTGELFF
TRBV27	NA	TRBD2	TRBJ2-1	TGTGCCAGCAGTTCTAGCGGAAGCTCCTACAATGAGCAGTTCTTC	CASSSSGSSYNEQFF
TRBV6-4	NA	NA	TRBJ1-2	TGTGCCAGCAGTGAAGTGCATACCGATGGCTACACCTTC	CASSEVHTDGYTF
TRBV6-1	NA	TRBD1	TRBJ2-3	TGTGCCAGCAGTGACGTGGGACAGGGCACAGATACGCAGTATTTT	CASSDVGQGTDTQYF
TRBV6-1	NA	TRBD1	TRBJ1-4	TGTGCCAGCAGTGAATTCGGGGACAGGGTCGAAAAACTGTTTTTT	CASSEFGDRVEKLFF
TRBV19	NA	NA	TRBJ1-5	TGTGCCAGTAGTATAGACTCCACTGTTGGGGGACGCAATCAGCCCCAGCATTTT	CASSIDSTVGGRNQPQHF
TRBV4-1	NA	TRBD2	TRBJ2-3	TGCGCCAGCAGCCGGGAGACTAGCGAGAGCGTTAAAGATACGCAGTATTTT	CASSRETSESVKDTQYF
TRBV15	NA	TRBD1	TRBJ1-1	TGTGCCACCAGCGTAGACAGGGGACGGAACACTGAAGCTTTCTTT	CATSVDRGRNTEAFF
TRBV28	NA	TRBD2	TRBJ2-7	TGTGCCAGCAGTTTAGCCGGGACTATTCTAGGCGAGCAGTACTTC	CASSLAGTILGEQYF
TRBV18	NA	NA	TRBJ2-7	TGTGCCAGCTCACCACGAGAAGAAGCTCCCGAGCAGTACTTC	CASSPREEAPEQYF
TRBV7-9	NA	NA	TRBJ2-5	TGTGCCAGCAGCCCACGAGCGGTCCAAGAGACCCAGTACTTC	CASSPRAVQETQYF
TRBV30	NA	NA	TRBJ2-1	TGTGCCTGGAGTGTAAGGGGACACCTCTACAATGAGCAGTTCTTC	CAWSVRGHLYNEQFF
TRBV6-1	NA	NA	TRBJ1-1	TGTGCCAGCAGTGTCTGGAACACTGAAGCTTTCTTT	CASSVWNTEAFF
TRBV9	NA	NA	TRBJ2-2	TGTGCCAGCAGCGTAGGAGATACCGGGGAGCTGTTTTTT	CASSVGDTGELFF